These T cell receptor beta chains were read from a single sample in a study of siplizumab effects on memory and regulatory T cells. The protocol was immunoSEQ multiplex PCR, while the TCRdb copy is restricted to in-frame clones and leaves out a portion. Of some 46,000 clones listed, 85% to 95% are singletons. Material for sequencing was CD8+ T cells sorted from blood. All receptors derive from a human donor in good health. The CDR3 runs from the conserved cysteine through the conserved F or W. D genes are given only for firm matches. Some rows have no size entry. The others give once, few or many, or a class for an expanded clone.

cdr3_aa cdr3_nt j_call cdr3_length d_call clone_size v_call
CASKGGLETQYF TGTGCCAGCAAAGGGGGCCTCGAGACCCAGTACTTC TRBJ2-5 12 TRBD1 . TRBV28
CASSLIHSNYEQYF TGTGCCAGCAGCTTAATCCACAGTAACTACGAGCAGTACTTC TRBJ2-7 14 . . TRBV7-6
CASSQAGTLEAFF TGCGCCAGCAGCCAAGCGGGAACCCTTGAAGCTTTCTTT TRBJ1-1 13 . few TRBV4-1
CASSVAGGYEQYF TGTGCCAGCAGCGTAGCGGGAGGGTACGAGCAGTACTTC TRBJ2-7 13 TRBD2 . TRBV25-1
CASSLGAGAGEQFF TGTGCCAGCAGTTTGGGCGCGGGAGCTGGCGAGCAGTTCTTC TRBJ2-1 14 TRBD2 . TRBV27
CASSQLSRGEAFF TGTGCCAGCAGCCAATTATCGCGGGGTGAAGCTTTCTTT TRBJ1-1 13 . . TRBV27
CATSREQLAVWNEQFF TGTGCCACCAGCAGAGAGCAGCTAGCGGTCTGGAATGAGCAGTTCTTC TRBJ2-1 16 TRBD2 . TRBV15
CATSRDLSVNTEAFF TGTGCCACCAGCAGAGATCTGTCAGTGAACACTGAAGCTTTCTTT TRBJ1-1 15 . . TRBV15
CASYDRGNQPQHF TGTGCCAGCTATGACAGGGGTAATCAGCCCCAGCATTTT TRBJ1-5 13 TRBD1 . TRBV28
CASSIVLGPDTQYF TGTGCCAGTAGTATAGTCTTGGGGCCAGATACGCAGTATTTT TRBJ2-3 14 . . TRBV19
CASSLGTGVYEQYF TGTGCCAGCAGCTTGGGGACAGGGGTCTACGAGCAGTACTTC TRBJ2-7 14 TRBD1 once TRBV5-6
CASSVRSQGAPPYNEQFF TGTGCCAGCAGCGTTAGGTCACAGGGGGCGCCGCCATACAATGAGCAGTTCTTC TRBJ2-1 18 TRBD1 . TRBV9
CASSLDSRVNTEAFF TGTGCCAGCAGCTTGGATTCCAGGGTGAACACTGAAGCTTTCTTT TRBJ1-1 15 . . TRBV5-5
CAWRGGGLNF TGTGCCTGGAGAGGAGGCGGATTGAACTTC TRBJ2-7 10 . . TRBV30
CASSIDPNTGELFF TGTGCCAGTAGTATAGATCCGAACACCGGGGAGCTGTTTTTT TRBJ2-2 14 . . TRBV19
CASSYKWGALEQFF TGTGCCAGCAGTTATAAGTGGGGGGCGCTTGAGCAGTTCTTC TRBJ2-1 14 . . TRBV6-5
CASSSTAWSRDRNYEQYF TGTGCCAGCAGCTCTACTGCTTGGTCGAGGGACAGAAACTACGAGCAGTACTTC TRBJ2-7 18 TRBD1 . TRBV5-4
CASSSLRGSMNTEAFF TGTGCCAGCAGCTCACTCCGGGGGAGCATGAACACTGAAGCTTTCTTT TRBJ1-1 16 . . TRBV11-2
CSALAGSGEQYF TGCAGCGCTCTAGCCGGGAGTGGCGAGCAGTACTTC TRBJ2-7 12 . . TRBV29-1
CATSLWTGWDEQYF TGTGCCACCAGCTTGTGGACAGGGTGGGACGAGCAGTACTTC TRBJ2-7 14 TRBD1 once TRBV15
CASSLAFAESEQFF TGTGCCAGCAGTTTAGCTTTCGCCGAAAGTGAGCAGTTCTTC TRBJ2-1 14 . . TRBV27
CASSSFPTRGSTYEQYF TGTGCCAGTAGTAGCTTCCCCACGAGAGGGTCTACCTACGAGCAGTACTTC TRBJ2-7 17 . . TRBV19
CASEGQGSDQPQHF TGTGCCAGCGAAGGACAGGGTTCGGATCAGCCCCAGCATTTT TRBJ1-5 14 TRBD1 . TRBV28
CASSFGAGTGGTEAFF TGTGCCAGCAGTTTTGGGGCCGGGACAGGGGGCACTGAAGCTTTCTTT TRBJ1-1 16 TRBD1 . TRBV28
CASKVAGTGGNEQFF TGTGCCAGCAAGGTTGCCGGGACAGGGGGAAATGAGCAGTTCTTC TRBJ2-1 15 TRBD1 . TRBV27
CASRFRQSNTGELFF TGTGCCAGTAGGTTCAGACAGTCGAACACCGGGGAGCTGTTTTTT TRBJ2-2 15 . . TRBV19
CASSHLAEQETQYF TGTGCCAGCAGCCACCTAGCGGAACAAGAGACCCAGTACTTC TRBJ2-5 14 TRBD2 . TRBV4-2
CASSEHTGGWVLSEQYF TGTGCCAGCAGCGAACACACAGGGGGGTGGGTGCTTTCCGAGCAGTACTTC TRBJ2-7 17 TRBD1 . TRBV27
CSVVRTGTTGELFF TGCAGCGTTGTAAGAACGGGCACCACCGGGGAGCTGTTTTTT TRBJ2-2 14 . once TRBV29-1
CASSFRREEGDTQYF TGCGCCAGCAGCTTCCGGCGGGAGGAGGGAGATACGCAGTATTTT TRBJ2-3 15 TRBD2 . TRBV5-1
CASGGVGGTQYF TGCGCCAGCGGGGGCGTCGGTGGGACCCAGTACTTC TRBJ2-5 12 . . TRBV10-2
CARHWSYEQYF TGCGCCAGGCACTGGTCCTACGAGCAGTACTTC TRBJ2-7 11 . once TRBV5-1
CASSLGQNTEAFF TGTGCCAGCAGTTTAGGGCAGAACACTGAAGCTTTCTTT TRBJ1-1 13 . . TRBV27
CASSGLGLVGEQYF TGTGCCAGCAGTGGTCTAGGACTAGTGGGCGAGCAGTACTTC TRBJ2-7 14 TRBD2 once TRBV27
CASSRGSGNGYTF TGTGCCAGCAGCCGAGGGTCCGGCAATGGCTACACCTTC TRBJ1-2 13 . . TRBV7-8
CASRSQINNQPQHF TGTGCCAGCAGGTCACAGATAAACAATCAGCCCCAGCATTTT TRBJ1-5 14 . . TRBV28
CASSQDLGDNYGYTF TGCGCCAGCAGCCAAGATCTTGGAGATAACTATGGCTACACCTTC TRBJ1-2 15 . . TRBV4-1
CASSHETSGSYEQYF TGCGCCAGCAGCCACGAAACTAGCGGGAGTTACGAGCAGTACTTC TRBJ2-7 15 TRBD2 . TRBV4-1
CASITTPRTVRGYTF TGTGCCAGCATAACTACCCCACGGACAGTCCGAGGCTACACCTTC TRBJ1-2 15 . . TRBV6-1
CASSPFSGSYNEQFF TGTGCCAGCAGCCCATTTAGCGGCTCCTACAATGAGCAGTTCTTC TRBJ2-1 15 . once TRBV9
CASKPRQDYGYTF TGTGCCAGCAAACCCCGACAGGACTATGGCTACACCTTC TRBJ1-2 13 . . TRBV6-1